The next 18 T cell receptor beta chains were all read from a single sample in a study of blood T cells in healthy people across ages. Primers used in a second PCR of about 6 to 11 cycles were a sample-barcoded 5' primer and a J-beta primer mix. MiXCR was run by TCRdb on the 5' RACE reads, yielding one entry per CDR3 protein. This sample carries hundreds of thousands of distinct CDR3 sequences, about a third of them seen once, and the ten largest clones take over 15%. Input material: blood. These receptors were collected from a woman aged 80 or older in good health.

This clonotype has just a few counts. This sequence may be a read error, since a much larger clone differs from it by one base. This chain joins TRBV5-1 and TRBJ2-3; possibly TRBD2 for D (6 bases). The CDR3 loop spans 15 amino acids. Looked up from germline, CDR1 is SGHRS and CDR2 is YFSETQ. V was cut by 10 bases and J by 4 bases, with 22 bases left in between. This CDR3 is CAGTPRGIGADTQYF. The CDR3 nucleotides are TGCGCCGGCACGCCCCGGGGGATCGGCGCAGATACGCAGTATTTT.

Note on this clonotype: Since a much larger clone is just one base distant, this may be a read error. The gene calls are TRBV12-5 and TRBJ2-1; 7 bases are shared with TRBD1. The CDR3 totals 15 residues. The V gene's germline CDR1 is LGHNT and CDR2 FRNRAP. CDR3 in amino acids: CASGLRQGNYNGQFF. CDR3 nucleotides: TGTGCTAGTGGTCTTAGACAGGGCAACTACAATGGGCAGTTCTTC.

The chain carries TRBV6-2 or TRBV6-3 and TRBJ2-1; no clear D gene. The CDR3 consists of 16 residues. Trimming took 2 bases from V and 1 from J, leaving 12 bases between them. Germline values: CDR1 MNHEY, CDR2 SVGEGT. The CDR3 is CASSYPSGRSYNEQFF. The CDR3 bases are TGTGCCAGCAGTTACCCCTCCGGACGTTCCTACAATGAGCAGTTCTTC.

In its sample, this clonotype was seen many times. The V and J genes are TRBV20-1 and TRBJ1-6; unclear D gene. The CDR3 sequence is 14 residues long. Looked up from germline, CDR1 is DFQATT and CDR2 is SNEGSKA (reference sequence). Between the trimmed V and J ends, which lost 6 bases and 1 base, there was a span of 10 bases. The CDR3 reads CSAPGFSYNSPLHF. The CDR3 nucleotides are TGCAGTGCCCCGGGGTTTTCCTATAATTCACCCCTCCACTTT.

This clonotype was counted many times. CDR3 sequence: CASSLRGTSYGNEQFF. CDR3 nucleotide sequence: TGTGCCAGCAGCTTGCGAGGGACTAGCTACGGTAATGAGCAGTTCTTC. The chain couples TRBV5-6 to TRBJ2-1, with 9 bases that match TRBD2. The trim removed 1 base at V and 7 bases at J, leaving 9 bases unmatched. The CDR3 extends over 16 amino acids. Germline assignment: CDR1 SGHDT and CDR2 YYEEEE.

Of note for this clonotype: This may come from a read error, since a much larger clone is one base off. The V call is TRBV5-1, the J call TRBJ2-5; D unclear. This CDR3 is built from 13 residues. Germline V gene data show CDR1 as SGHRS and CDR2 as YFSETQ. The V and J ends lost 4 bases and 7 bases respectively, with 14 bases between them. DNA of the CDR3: TGCGCCAGCAGCCTAATTTTTGAAGGGACCCAGTACTTC. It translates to CASSLIFEGTQYF.

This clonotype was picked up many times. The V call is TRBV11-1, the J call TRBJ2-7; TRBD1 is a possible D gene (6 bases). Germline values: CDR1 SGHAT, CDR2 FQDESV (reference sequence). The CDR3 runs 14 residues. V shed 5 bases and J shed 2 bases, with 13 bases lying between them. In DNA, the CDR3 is TGTGCCAGCAGCGCCGCCGGGACAACCTACGAGCAGTACTTC. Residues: CASSAAGTTYEQYF.

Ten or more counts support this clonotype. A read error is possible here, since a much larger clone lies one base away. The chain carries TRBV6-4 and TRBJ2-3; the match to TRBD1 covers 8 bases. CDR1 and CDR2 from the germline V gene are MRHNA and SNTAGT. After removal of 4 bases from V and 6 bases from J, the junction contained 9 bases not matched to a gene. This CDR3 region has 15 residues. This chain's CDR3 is CASSGGQGPRDTQYF. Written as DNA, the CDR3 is TGTGCCAGCAGTGGAGGACAGGGACCACGCGATACGCAGTATTTT.

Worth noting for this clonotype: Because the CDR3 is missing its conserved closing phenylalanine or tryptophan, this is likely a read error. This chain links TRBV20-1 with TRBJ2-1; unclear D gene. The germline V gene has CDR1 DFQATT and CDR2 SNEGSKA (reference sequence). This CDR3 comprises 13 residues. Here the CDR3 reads CRARDPFRKEQFC. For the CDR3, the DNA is TGCAGGGCTAGAGATCCCTTTAGGAAGGAGCAGTTCTGC.

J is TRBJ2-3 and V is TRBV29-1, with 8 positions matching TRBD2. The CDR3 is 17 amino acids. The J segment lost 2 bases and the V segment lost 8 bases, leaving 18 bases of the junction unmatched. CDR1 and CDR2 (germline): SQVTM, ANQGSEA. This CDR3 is CSRTGELADEFTDTQYF. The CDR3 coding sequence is TGCAGCAGAACGGGGGAACTAGCGGACGAATTCACAGATACGCAGTATTTT.

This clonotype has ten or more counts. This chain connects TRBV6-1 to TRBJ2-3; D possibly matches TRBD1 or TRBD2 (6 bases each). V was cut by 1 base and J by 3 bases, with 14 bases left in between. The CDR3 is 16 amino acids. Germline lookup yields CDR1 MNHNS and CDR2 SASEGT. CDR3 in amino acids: CASSEGLGGRTDTQYF. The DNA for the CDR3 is TGTGCCAGCAGTGAAGGTTTGGGGGGCAGAACAGATACGCAGTATTTT.

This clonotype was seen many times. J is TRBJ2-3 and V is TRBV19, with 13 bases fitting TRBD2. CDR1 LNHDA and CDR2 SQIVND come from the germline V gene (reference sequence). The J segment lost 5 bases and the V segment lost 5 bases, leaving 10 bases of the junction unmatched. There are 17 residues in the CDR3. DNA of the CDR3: TGTGCCAGTAGTCCCGCCGTCAGGACTAGCGGGGGAGATACGCAGTATTTT. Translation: CASSPAVRTSGGDTQYF.

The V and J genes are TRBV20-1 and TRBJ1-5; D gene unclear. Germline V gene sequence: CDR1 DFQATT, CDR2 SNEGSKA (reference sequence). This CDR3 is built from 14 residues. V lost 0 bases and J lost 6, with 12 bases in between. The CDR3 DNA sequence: TGCAGTGCTAGAGATCCAGGAAAAGGTCAGCCCCAGCATTTT. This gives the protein CSARDPGKGQPQHF.

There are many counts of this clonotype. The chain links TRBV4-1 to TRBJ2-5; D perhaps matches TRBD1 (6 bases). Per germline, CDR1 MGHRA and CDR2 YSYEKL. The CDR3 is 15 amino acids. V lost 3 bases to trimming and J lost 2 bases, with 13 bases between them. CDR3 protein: CASSQGAHQQETQYF. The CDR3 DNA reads TGCGCCAGCAGCCAGGGGGCCCACCAACAAGAGACCCAGTACTTC.

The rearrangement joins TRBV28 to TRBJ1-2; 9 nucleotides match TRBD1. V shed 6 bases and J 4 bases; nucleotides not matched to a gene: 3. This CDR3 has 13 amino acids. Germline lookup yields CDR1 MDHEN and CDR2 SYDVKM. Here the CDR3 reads CASRRTGVYGYTF. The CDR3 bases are TGTGCCAGCAGACGGACAGGGGTCTATGGCTACACCTTC.

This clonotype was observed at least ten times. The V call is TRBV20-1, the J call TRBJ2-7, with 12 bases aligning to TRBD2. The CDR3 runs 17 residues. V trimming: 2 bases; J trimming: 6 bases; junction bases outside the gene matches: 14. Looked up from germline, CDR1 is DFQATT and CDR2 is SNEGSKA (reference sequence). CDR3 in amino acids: CSARPDLLAGGPPEQYF. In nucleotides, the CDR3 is TGCAGTGCTAGACCCGATCTTCTAGCGGGGGGGCCCCCCGAGCAGTACTTC.

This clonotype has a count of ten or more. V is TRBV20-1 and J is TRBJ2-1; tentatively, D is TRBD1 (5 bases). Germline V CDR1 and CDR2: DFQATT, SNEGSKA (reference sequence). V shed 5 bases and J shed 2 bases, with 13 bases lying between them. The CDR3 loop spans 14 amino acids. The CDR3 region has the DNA TGCAGTGCTTTACAGGCGATAGCCTACAATGAGCAGTTCTTC. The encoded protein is CSALQAIAYNEQFF.

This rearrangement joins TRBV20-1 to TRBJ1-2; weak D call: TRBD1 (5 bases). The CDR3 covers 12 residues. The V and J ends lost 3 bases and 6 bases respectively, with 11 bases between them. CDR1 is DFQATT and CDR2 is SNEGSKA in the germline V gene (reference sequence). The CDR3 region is CSASAGGDGYTF. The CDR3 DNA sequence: TGCAGTGCTAGCGCGGGGGGTGATGGCTACACCTTC.